This is a list of T cell receptor beta chains from one sample in a study of vaccination and CD4 T cells after COVID-19. No antigen is known for these receptors. TCRdb reprocessed the PCR reads with MiXCR, giving one entry per CDR3 protein. Here the sample spans fewer than 20,000 distinct CDR3 sequences, about half being singletons. This material consisted of CD4+ T cells from blood, cultured in vitro, taken before SARS-CoV-2 vaccination. The receptors derive from a human donor who had recovered from COVID-19. The CDR3 runs from the conserved cysteine through the conserved F or W. D genes are given only for firm matches. The size entry is marked missing in some rows and otherwise reads once, few, many or a size class.

j_gene: TRBJ1-5; v_gene: TRBV7-8; abundance: .; d_gene: .; CDR3aa: CASSLVRVGNQPQHF; CDR3nt: TGTGCCAGCAGCTTAGTCAGGGTTGGCAATCAGCCCCAGCATTTT
j_gene: TRBJ2-5; v_gene: TRBV12-3/TRBV12-4; abundance: .; d_gene: .; CDR3aa: CASMTVRGETQYF; CDR3nt: TGTGCCAGCATGACCGTGAGGGGTGAGACCCAGTACTTC
j_gene: TRBJ1-5; v_gene: TRBV7-8; abundance: few; d_gene: .; CDR3aa: CASSFRVGDNQPQHF; CDR3nt: TGTGCCAGCAGCTTCCGGGTTGGCGACAATCAGCCCCAGCATTTT
j_gene: TRBJ2-7; v_gene: TRBV18; abundance: .; d_gene: .; CDR3aa: CASSPRAVYEQYF; CDR3nt: TGTGCCAGCTCACCAAGGGCCGTCTACGAGCAGTACTTC
j_gene: TRBJ1-2; v_gene: TRBV30; abundance: .; d_gene: .; CDR3aa: CAWSATEDGYTF; CDR3nt: TGTGCCTGGAGTGCGACAGAGGATGGCTACACCTTC
j_gene: TRBJ2-3; v_gene: TRBV2; abundance: .; d_gene: TRBD2; CDR3aa: CASRSSSGVTDTQYF; CDR3nt: TGTGCCAGCAGAAGCTCCAGCGGGGTCACAGATACGCAGTATTTT
j_gene: TRBJ2-7; v_gene: TRBV7-6; abundance: .; d_gene: .; CDR3aa: CASSLAYSSYEQYF; CDR3nt: TGTGCCAGCAGCTTAGCGTATAGCTCCTACGAGCAGTACTTC
j_gene: TRBJ2-3; v_gene: TRBV9; abundance: .; d_gene: TRBD2; CDR3aa: CASSVETSGSADTQYF; CDR3nt: TGTGCCAGCAGCGTAGAAACTAGCGGGAGTGCAGATACGCAGTATTTT
j_gene: TRBJ2-5; v_gene: TRBV19; abundance: .; d_gene: TRBD1; CDR3aa: CASSNPRGTGRETQYF; CDR3nt: TGTGCCAGTAGTAACCCCAGAGGGACAGGACGAGAGACCCAGTACTTC
j_gene: TRBJ1-5; v_gene: TRBV6-1; abundance: few; d_gene: .; CDR3aa: CASSAGFRNQPQHF; CDR3nt: TGTGCCAGCAGTGCTGGGTTCCGCAATCAGCCCCAGCATTTT
j_gene: TRBJ1-1; v_gene: TRBV6-5; abundance: few; d_gene: .; CDR3aa: CASSYSTSNTEAFF; CDR3nt: TGTGCCAGCAGTTACTCGACAAGCAACACTGAAGCTTTCTTT
j_gene: TRBJ2-5; v_gene: TRBV30; abundance: .; d_gene: TRBD1; CDR3aa: CAWPSRTGTGDVPWETQYF; CDR3nt: TGTGCCTGGCCCTCCCGTACCGGGACAGGGGATGTACCATGGGAGACCCAGTACTTC
j_gene: TRBJ2-1; v_gene: TRBV7-9; abundance: .; d_gene: .; CDR3aa: CASSLSTSNEQFF; CDR3nt: TGTGCCAGCAGCTTATCTACCAGCAATGAGCAGTTCTTC
j_gene: TRBJ1-3; v_gene: TRBV20-1; abundance: .; d_gene: .; CDR3aa: CSARDPNSGNTIYF; CDR3nt: TGCAGTGCTAGAGATCCCAATTCTGGAAACACCATATATTTT
j_gene: TRBJ2-3; v_gene: TRBV6-2/TRBV6-3; abundance: .; d_gene: .; CDR3aa: CASSYSSTGRSQDTQYF; CDR3nt: TGTGCCAGCAGTTACTCGAGTACGGGAAGGAGTCAAGATACGCAGTATTTT
j_gene: TRBJ2-7; v_gene: TRBV7-2; abundance: few; d_gene: TRBD2; CDR3aa: CASSTTSGSLVQYF; CDR3nt: TGTGCCAGCAGCACGACTAGCGGGAGTTTAGTGCAGTACTTC
j_gene: TRBJ1-2; v_gene: TRBV28; abundance: few; d_gene: .; CDR3aa: CASNSRGALYYGYTF; CDR3nt: TGTGCCAGCAATTCGCGGGGAGCTCTCTACTATGGCTACACCTTC
j_gene: TRBJ2-2; v_gene: TRBV6-1; abundance: .; d_gene: .; CDR3aa: CASTLGNTGELFF; CDR3nt: TGTGCCAGCACCCTAGGGAACACCGGGGAGCTGTTTTTT
j_gene: TRBJ2-3; v_gene: TRBV6-1; abundance: .; d_gene: .; CDR3aa: CASTRGVESDTQYF; CDR3nt: TGTGCCAGCACCCGAGGGGTAGAATCAGATACGCAGTATTTT
j_gene: TRBJ2-3; v_gene: TRBV27; abundance: .; d_gene: .; CDR3aa: CASRQTGTDTQYF; CDR3nt: TGTGCCAGCAGACAGACAGGCACAGATACGCAGTATTTT
j_gene: TRBJ1-2; v_gene: TRBV6-5; abundance: .; d_gene: .; CDR3aa: CASSYSQGQGNYGYTF; CDR3nt: TGTGCCAGCAGTTACAGCCAGGGGCAGGGTAACTATGGCTACACCTTC
j_gene: TRBJ2-5; v_gene: TRBV20-1; abundance: .; d_gene: .; CDR3aa: CSALGGTQYF; CDR3nt: TGCAGTGCTCTAGGGGGGACCCAGTACTTC
j_gene: TRBJ1-3; v_gene: TRBV4-1; abundance: .; d_gene: TRBD1; CDR3aa: CASSQGLGQGAKGNTIYF; CDR3nt: TGCGCCAGCAGCCAAGGACTGGGACAGGGGGCGAAGGGAAACACCATATATTTT
j_gene: TRBJ2-5; v_gene: TRBV6-1; abundance: .; d_gene: .; CDR3aa: CASAPGHRTQYF; CDR3nt: TGTGCCAGCGCGCCGGGCCATCGGACCCAGTACTTC
j_gene: TRBJ1-2; v_gene: TRBV9; abundance: few; d_gene: .; CDR3aa: CASSVAVGNYGYTF; CDR3nt: TGTGCCAGCAGCGTAGCGGTGGGTAACTATGGCTACACCTTC
j_gene: TRBJ2-3; v_gene: TRBV24-1; abundance: few; d_gene: TRBD2; CDR3aa: CATSTTGGITDTQYF; CDR3nt: TGTGCCACCAGTACCACGGGAGGGATCACAGATACGCAGTATTTT
j_gene: TRBJ1-5; v_gene: TRBV6-2/TRBV6-3; abundance: .; d_gene: TRBD1; CDR3aa: CASSYGITGTAGVNQPQHF; CDR3nt: TGTGCCAGCAGTTACGGAATTACCGGGACAGCGGGGGTAAATCAGCCCCAGCATTTT
j_gene: TRBJ2-5; v_gene: TRBV12-3/TRBV12-4; abundance: few; d_gene: .; CDR3aa: CASSFRGIQETQYF; CDR3nt: TGTGCCAGCAGTTTCCGCGGGATCCAAGAGACCCAGTACTTC
j_gene: TRBJ2-2; v_gene: TRBV20-1; abundance: few; d_gene: .; CDR3aa: CSASRRRVNTGELFF; CDR3nt: TGCAGTGCTAGTCGCAGGCGCGTTAACACCGGGGAGCTGTTTTTT
j_gene: TRBJ2-5; v_gene: TRBV5-6; abundance: .; d_gene: .; CDR3aa: CASSLMRSFQETQYF; CDR3nt: TGTGCCAGCAGCTTAATGCGAAGCTTCCAAGAGACCCAGTACTTC
j_gene: TRBJ2-2; v_gene: TRBV2; abundance: few; d_gene: .; CDR3aa: CASSVESSGELFF; CDR3nt: TGTGCCAGCAGTGTAGAGTCGTCCGGGGAGCTGTTTTTT
j_gene: TRBJ2-1; v_gene: TRBV23-1; abundance: .; d_gene: .; CDR3aa: CASSQVIRWAGPYNEQFF; CDR3nt: TGCGCCAGCAGTCAAGTAATCCGTTGGGCGGGGCCTTACAATGAGCAGTTCTTC
j_gene: TRBJ1-1; v_gene: TRBV7-9; abundance: few; d_gene: .; CDR3aa: CASSLARENTEAFF; CDR3nt: TGTGCCAGCAGCTTAGCGCGGGAGAACACTGAAGCTTTCTTT
j_gene: TRBJ2-7; v_gene: TRBV7-9; abundance: .; d_gene: TRBD1; CDR3aa: CASSSGQLYEQYF; CDR3nt: TGTGCCAGCAGCTCGGGACAGCTCTACGAGCAGTACTTC
j_gene: TRBJ1-2; v_gene: TRBV5-1; abundance: once; d_gene: TRBD1; CDR3aa: CASSPDSTGDYGYTF; CDR3nt: TGCGCCAGCAGCCCAGACTCGACAGGGGACTATGGCTACACCTTC
j_gene: TRBJ1-6; v_gene: TRBV5-6; abundance: .; d_gene: .; CDR3aa: CASSLDPNSPLHF; CDR3nt: TGTGCCAGCAGCTTGGATCCCAATTCACCCCTCCACTTT
j_gene: TRBJ1-6; v_gene: TRBV11-2; abundance: .; d_gene: .; CDR3aa: CASSLSGSYNSPLHF; CDR3nt: TGTGCCAGCAGCTTATCGGGCTCCTATAATTCACCCCTCCACTTT
j_gene: TRBJ2-7; v_gene: TRBV3-1; abundance: .; d_gene: TRBD1; CDR3aa: CASSQDPGQGSYEQYF; CDR3nt: TGTGCCAGCAGCCAAGATCCGGGACAGGGATCCTACGAGCAGTACTTC
j_gene: TRBJ2-1; v_gene: TRBV7-9; abundance: .; d_gene: .; CDR3aa: CASSLTLAVTAGEQFF; CDR3nt: TGTGCCAGCAGCTTAACCCTGGCCGTTACGGCCGGTGAGCAGTTCTTC
j_gene: TRBJ1-4; v_gene: TRBV15; abundance: few; d_gene: .; CDR3aa: CATSRTRTEKLFF; CDR3nt: TGTGCCACCAGCAGGACCCGGACTGAAAAACTGTTTTTT
j_gene: TRBJ1-2; v_gene: TRBV20-1; abundance: .; d_gene: .; CDR3aa: CSAELGRLLYGYTF; CDR3nt: TGCAGTGCGGAACTCGGTCGCCTACTCTATGGCTACACCTTC
j_gene: TRBJ2-7; v_gene: TRBV28; abundance: .; d_gene: .; CDR3aa: CASSPPGESPYEQYF; CDR3nt: TGTGCCAGCAGCCCGCCTGGGGAGTCCCCCTACGAGCAGTACTTC
j_gene: TRBJ2-5; v_gene: TRBV29-1; abundance: .; d_gene: .; CDR3aa: CSVRTAKETQYF; CDR3nt: TGCAGCGTTCGGACGGCTAAGGAGACCCAGTACTTC
j_gene: TRBJ2-1; v_gene: TRBV20-1; abundance: few; d_gene: .; CDR3aa: CSASWFWRDRPTEQFF; CDR3nt: TGCAGTGCTAGTTGGTTCTGGCGGGATCGCCCCACGGAGCAGTTCTTC
j_gene: TRBJ1-5; v_gene: TRBV7-8; abundance: .; d_gene: .; CDR3aa: CASSLGGARNNQPQHF; CDR3nt: TGTGCCAGCAGCTTGGGGGGGGCGCGGAACAATCAGCCCCAGCATTTT
j_gene: TRBJ2-3; v_gene: TRBV10-1; abundance: few; d_gene: TRBD2; CDR3aa: CASSDGLAGEEDTQYF; CDR3nt: TGCGCCAGCAGTGATGGACTAGCGGGAGAGGAAGATACGCAGTATTTT
j_gene: TRBJ1-2; v_gene: TRBV6-5; abundance: few; d_gene: TRBD1; CDR3aa: CASSYSPIRQGRGDGYTF; CDR3nt: TGTGCCAGCAGTTACTCACCGATTAGACAGGGCCGGGGCGATGGCTACACCTTC
j_gene: TRBJ2-7; v_gene: TRBV18; abundance: .; d_gene: .; CDR3aa: CASSPTGVYEQYF; CDR3nt: TGTGCCAGCTCACCGACGGGGGTCTACGAGCAGTACTTC
j_gene: TRBJ1-3; v_gene: TRBV6-1; abundance: few; d_gene: .; CDR3aa: CASFGNTIYF; CDR3nt: TGTGCCAGCTTTGGAAACACCATATATTTT
j_gene: TRBJ2-5; v_gene: TRBV19; abundance: .; d_gene: .; CDR3aa: CASSIRNPETQYF; CDR3nt: TGTGCCAGTAGTATTCGGAACCCAGAGACCCAGTACTTC
j_gene: TRBJ2-2; v_gene: TRBV7-8; abundance: .; d_gene: TRBD2; CDR3aa: CASSFLGGENTGELFF; CDR3nt: TGTGCCAGCAGCTTCTTGGGGGGGGAGAACACCGGGGAGCTGTTTTTT
j_gene: TRBJ2-1; v_gene: TRBV20-1; abundance: .; d_gene: TRBD2; CDR3aa: CSARTSGRSGEQFF; CDR3nt: TGCAGTGCTAGGACTAGCGGGAGGTCGGGTGAGCAGTTCTTC
j_gene: TRBJ1-2; v_gene: TRBV6-1; abundance: few; d_gene: .; CDR3aa: CASSTGDYGYTF; CDR3nt: TGTGCCAGCAGCACCGGGGACTATGGCTACACCTTC
j_gene: TRBJ2-1; v_gene: TRBV4-1; abundance: .; d_gene: .; CDR3aa: CASSVVAGEQFF; CDR3nt: TGCGCCAGCAGCGTCGTAGCTGGTGAGCAGTTCTTC
j_gene: TRBJ1-5; v_gene: TRBV2; abundance: .; d_gene: TRBD1; CDR3aa: CASSGGTVNQPQHF; CDR3nt: TGTGCCAGCAGTGGCGGGACAGTCAATCAGCCCCAGCATTTT
j_gene: TRBJ2-5; v_gene: TRBV5-1; abundance: once; d_gene: .; CDR3aa: CASGPSEAPMETQYF; CDR3nt: TGCGCCAGCGGTCCGTCGGAGGCCCCTATGGAGACCCAGTACTTC
j_gene: TRBJ2-2; v_gene: TRBV11-2; abundance: .; d_gene: .; CDR3aa: CASSPRGAANTGELFF; CDR3nt: TGTGCCAGCAGCCCTCGGGGGGCGGCGAACACCGGGGAGCTGTTTTTT